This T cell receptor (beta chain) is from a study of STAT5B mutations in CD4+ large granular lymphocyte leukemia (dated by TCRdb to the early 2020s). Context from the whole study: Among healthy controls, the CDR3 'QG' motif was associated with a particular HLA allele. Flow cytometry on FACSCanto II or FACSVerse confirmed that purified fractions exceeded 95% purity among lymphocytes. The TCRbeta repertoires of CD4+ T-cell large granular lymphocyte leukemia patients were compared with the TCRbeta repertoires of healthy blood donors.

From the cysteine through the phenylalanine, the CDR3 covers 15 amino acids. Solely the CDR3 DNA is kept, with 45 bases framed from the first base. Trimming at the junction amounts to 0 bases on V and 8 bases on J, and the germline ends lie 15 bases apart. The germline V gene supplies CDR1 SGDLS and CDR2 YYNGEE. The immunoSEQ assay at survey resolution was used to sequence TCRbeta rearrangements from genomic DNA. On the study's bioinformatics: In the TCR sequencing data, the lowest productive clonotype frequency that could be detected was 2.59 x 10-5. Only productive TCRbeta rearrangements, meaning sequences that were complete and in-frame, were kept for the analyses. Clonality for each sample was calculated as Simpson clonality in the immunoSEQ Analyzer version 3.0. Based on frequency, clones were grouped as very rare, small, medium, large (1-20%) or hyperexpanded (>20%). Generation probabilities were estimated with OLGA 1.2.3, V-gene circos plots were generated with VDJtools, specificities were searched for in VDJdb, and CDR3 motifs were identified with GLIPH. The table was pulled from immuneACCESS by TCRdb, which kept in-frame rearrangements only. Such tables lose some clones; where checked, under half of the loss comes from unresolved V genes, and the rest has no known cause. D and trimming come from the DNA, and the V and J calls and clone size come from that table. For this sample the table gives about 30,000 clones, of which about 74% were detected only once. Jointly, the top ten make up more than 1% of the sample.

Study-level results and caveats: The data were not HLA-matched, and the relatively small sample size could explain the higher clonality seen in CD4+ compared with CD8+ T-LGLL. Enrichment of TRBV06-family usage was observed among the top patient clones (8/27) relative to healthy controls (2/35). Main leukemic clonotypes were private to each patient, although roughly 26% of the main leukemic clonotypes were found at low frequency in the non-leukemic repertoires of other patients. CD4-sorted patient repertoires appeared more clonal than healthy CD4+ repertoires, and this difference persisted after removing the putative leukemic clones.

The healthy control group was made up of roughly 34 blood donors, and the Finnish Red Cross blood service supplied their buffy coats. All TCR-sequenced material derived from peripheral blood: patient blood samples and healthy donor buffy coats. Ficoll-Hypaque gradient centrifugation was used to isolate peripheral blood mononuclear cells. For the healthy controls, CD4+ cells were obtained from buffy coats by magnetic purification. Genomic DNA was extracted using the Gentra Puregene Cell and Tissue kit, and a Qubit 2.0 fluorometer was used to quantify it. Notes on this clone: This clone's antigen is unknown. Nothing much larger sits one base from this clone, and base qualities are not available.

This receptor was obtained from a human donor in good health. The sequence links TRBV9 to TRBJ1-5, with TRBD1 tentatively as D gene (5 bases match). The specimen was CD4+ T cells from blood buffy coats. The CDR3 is CASSVGGEGREPQHF. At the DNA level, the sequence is TGTGCCAGCAGCGTAGGGGGGGAGGGTAGAGAGCCCCAGCATTTT.